Listed below are T cell receptor beta chains from one sample, sequenced in a study of Ad26.COV2.S vaccination and SARS-CoV-2 variants. Data came from immunoSEQ multiplex PCR; TCRdb stores just in-frame clones and leaves some out. This table has approximately 340,000 clones, about 90% appearing once. The source material was peripheral blood, sampled after recovery from COVID-19. The source of these receptors is a human donor who had recovered from COVID-19. Both conserved end residues are part of each CDR3. The D gene is left open where the match is weak.

cdr3_nt | cdr3_aa | v_call | d_call | j_call
TGTGCCATCAGAATATCGAACACCGGGGAGCTGTTTTTT | CAIRISNTGELFF | TRBV10-3 | - | TRBJ2-2
TGTGCCAGCCGAATTTGGGAGGTGACTGAAGCTTTCTTT | CASRIWEVTEAFF | TRBV5-6 | - | TRBJ1-1
TGTGCCATCACGGGACCTAACTATGGCTACACCTTC | CAITGPNYGYTF | TRBV28 | - | TRBJ1-2
TGTGCCAGCAGCTTAATAACTGAGGATGGCTACACCTTC | CASSLITEDGYTF | TRBV7-2 | - | TRBJ1-2
TGTGCCATCGGGTCGAACACTGAAGCTTTCTTT | CAIGSNTEAFF | TRBV10-3 | - | TRBJ1-1
TGTGCCAGCAGCTTAGGTGGGGGACACTCTGGCTACACCTTC | CASSLGGGHSGYTF | TRBV7-8 | - | TRBJ1-2
TGTGCCAGCAGCTGGGGCAGGGGGCTCTACGAGCAGTACTTC | CASSWGRGLYEQYF | TRBV7-9 | TRBD1 | TRBJ2-7
TGCGCCGGACGACAGGGGGAGAACACCGGGGAGCTGTTTTTT | CAGRQGENTGELFF | TRBV4-1 | TRBD1 | TRBJ2-2
TGCAGTGCTAGTCCCGGGGGGGACACAGATACGCAGTATTTT | CSASPGGDTDTQYF | TRBV20-1 | TRBD2 | TRBJ2-3
TGCAGCGTTATAGCGGGGGGAACGGGAAATGAGCAGTTCTTC | CSVIAGGTGNEQFF | TRBV29-1 | TRBD2 | TRBJ2-1
TGTGCCAGCGAGGGACAGGGTGGGAATGAGCAGTTCTTC | CASEGQGGNEQFF | TRBV6-1 | TRBD1 | TRBJ2-1
TGCGCCAGCAGCTTTGAAGGGTTTGGCGAGCAGTACTTC | CASSFEGFGEQYF | TRBV5-1 | - | TRBJ2-7
TGCGCCAGCAGTGGAATAGGGGACACCGGGGAGCTGTTTTTT | CASSGIGDTGELFF | TRBV5-1 | - | TRBJ2-2
TGCGCCAGCAGCTTCACAGGGGGCGGTGAGCAGTACTTC | CASSFTGGGEQYF | TRBV5-1 | TRBD1 | TRBJ2-7
TGTGCCAGCAGCCAAGATGGGGCAGGGGGCGGTAATGAAAAACTGTTTTTT | CASSQDGAGGGNEKLFF | TRBV4-2 | TRBD1 | TRBJ1-4
TGTGCCAGCTTTAAAGAGGGACCCGGCCCTGAAGCTTTCTTT | CASFKEGPGPEAFF | TRBV6-5 | - | TRBJ1-1
TGTGCCTGGAGTGTACGGGACAGTGAATGGTTCCTCCAGCCCCAGCATTTT | CAWSVRDSEWFLQPQHF | TRBV30 | TRBD1 | TRBJ1-5
TGTGCCAGCAGGCCACTAGCGGGGGCCAACACCGGGGAGCTGTTTTTT | CASRPLAGANTGELFF | TRBV7-9 | TRBD2 | TRBJ2-2
TGTGCCAGCAGTTTGGGGGCTCATAGCAATCAGCCCCAGCATTTT | CASSLGAHSNQPQHF | TRBV6-2/TRBV6-3 | - | TRBJ1-5
TGTGCCAGCAGTGAGGTCGCGGAAAGTGGTACGCAGTATTTT | CASSEVAESGTQYF | TRBV2 | - | TRBJ2-3
TGCGCCAGCAGCCAGGGTTACGAGCAGTACTTC | CASSQGYEQYF | TRBV10-1 | - | TRBJ2-7
TGCGCCAGCAGCCAGCGACAGGGCACCTACGAGCAGTACTTC | CASSQRQGTYEQYF | TRBV4-1 | TRBD1 | TRBJ2-7
TGTGCCATCAGTGAACAGGGGGCGGATGAAAAACTGTTTTTT | CAISEQGADEKLFF | TRBV10-3 | TRBD1 | TRBJ1-4
TGTGCCAGCAGCTTAGGGACAGGGGGTGAAAAACTGTTTTTT | CASSLGTGGEKLFF | TRBV7-3 | TRBD1 | TRBJ1-4